Listed below are T cell receptor beta chains from one sample, sequenced in a study of persistence of HIV-infected CD4 T cells. The data were produced by immunoSEQ multiplex PCR, yet TCRdb's version contains in-frame clones alone and is incomplete. This table holds roughly 17,000 clones, roughly two thirds found once. Which antigens these TCRs recognize remains unknown. The sample here was CD4+ T cells sorted from PBMCs after approximately 19-hour stimulation, taken from a patient who received antiretroviral therapy. These receptors were taken from an adult woman with HIV who was CMV-seropositive. Each CDR3 is given with its conserved first and last residue. D genes are given only for firm matches. Clone sizes are given selectively: once, few, many, or a class where the clone is expanded.

TRBV6-5	.	.	TRBJ1-1	CASSYSAAGTNTFF	TGTGCCAGCAGTTACAGCGCGGCAGGGACAAACACTTTCTTT
TRBV6-5	.	.	TRBJ1-2	CASTDGLTAGYGYTF	TGTGCCAGCACCGACGGGCTGACGGCAGGCTATGGCTACACCTTC
TRBV5-6	.	.	TRBJ2-2	CASSSGPAVPGELFF	TGTGCCAGCAGCTCTGGGCCTGCTGTGCCCGGGGAGCTGTTTTTT
TRBV7-3	.	TRBD2	TRBJ2-5	CASSWTSGETQYF	TGTGCCAGCAGCTGGACTAGCGGGGAGACCCAGTACTTC
TRBV24-1	.	.	TRBJ2-2	CATTPGGGTGELFF	TGTGCCACCACTCCCGGGGGTGGAACCGGGGAGCTGTTTTTT
TRBV7-9	few	TRBD2	TRBJ2-5	CASSLRLAGGETQYF	TGTGCCAGCAGCTTAAGACTAGCGGGGGGAGAGACCCAGTACTTC
TRBV3-1/TRBV3-2	.	.	TRBJ2-5	CASSHPQGQETQYF	TGTGCCAGCAGCCACCCACAGGGCCAAGAGACCCAGTACTTC
TRBV5-1	.	TRBD1	TRBJ1-1	CASSLGQGLRTGAPNTEAFF	TGCGCCAGCAGCTTGGGTCAGGGCTTGCGGACAGGGGCCCCGAACACTGAAGCTTTCTTT
TRBV10-3	.	TRBD2	TRBJ2-1	CAISDSGGASSYNEQFF	TGTGCCATCAGTGACTCGGGGGGAGCTAGCTCCTACAATGAGCAGTTCTTC
TRBV28	once	TRBD2	TRBJ2-1	CASIPSGGTYNEQFF	TGTGCCAGCATCCCCAGCGGGGGAACCTACAATGAGCAGTTCTTC
TRBV6-5	.	.	TRBJ1-5	CASSTDSNQPQHF	TGTGCCAGCAGTACCGATTCTAATCAGCCCCAGCATTTT
TRBV23-1	.	.	TRBJ1-6	CASTFDNSPLHF	TGCGCCAGCACCTTCGATAATTCACCCCTCCACTTT
TRBV5-1	few	.	TRBJ1-5	CASSLAGAGNQPQHF	TGCGCCAGCAGCTTGGCCGGGGCAGGCAATCAGCCCCAGCATTTT
TRBV5-1	few	.	TRBJ1-1	CASRLLPGDLGEAFF	TGCGCCAGCAGACTTCTCCCAGGGGACCTAGGGGAAGCTTTCTTT
TRBV5-1	few	.	TRBJ1-5	CASSPEPGNQPQHF	TGCGCCAGCAGCCCCGAACCGGGGAATCAGCCCCAGCATTTT
TRBV7-9	.	TRBD1	TRBJ1-5	CASGTGLANQPQHF	TGTGCCAGCGGGACAGGGTTGGCCAATCAGCCCCAGCATTTT
TRBV30	.	TRBD2	TRBJ2-3	CAWSGGGGTDTQYF	TGTGCCTGGAGTGGCGGGGGGGGCACAGATACGCAGTATTTT
TRBV3-1/TRBV3-2	.	.	TRBJ1-3	CASSQGAGSSGNTIYF	TGTGCCAGCAGCCAGGGCGCTGGGAGCTCTGGAAACACCATATATTTT
TRBV7-9	.	.	TRBJ1-4	CASSLGGEPNEKLFF	TGTGCCAGCAGCTTAGGAGGGGAGCCTAATGAAAAACTGTTTTTT
TRBV10-1	.	.	TRBJ2-1	CASREGRVGDEQFF	TGCGCCAGCAGGGAGGGCAGGGTGGGAGATGAGCAGTTCTTC
TRBV7-3	medium-sized	TRBD2	TRBJ2-2	CASSLGLAGNTGELFF	TGTGCCAGCAGCTTAGGCCTAGCGGGGAACACCGGGGAGCTGTTTTTT
TRBV6-1	.	.	TRBJ1-1	CASSEAGREIVAFF	TGTGCCAGCAGTGAAGCGGGCAGGGAGATTGTCGCTTTCTTT
TRBV5-1	few	TRBD1	TRBJ1-4	CASSVGQGVTNEKLFF	TGCGCCAGCAGCGTGGGACAGGGGGTAACTAATGAAAAACTGTTTTTT
TRBV14	.	.	TRBJ2-1	CASSRPTLKAKNNEQFF	TGTGCCAGCAGCCGCCCCACGCTGAAAGCTAAAAACAATGAGCAGTTCTTC
TRBV18	.	TRBD1	TRBJ1-5	CASSPSGTGIQPQHF	TGTGCCAGCTCACCCTCCGGGACAGGGATACAGCCCCAGCATTTT
TRBV10-3	.	TRBD2	TRBJ2-2	CAISRTTSGGTGELFF	TGTGCCATCAGCCGGACGACTAGCGGGGGGACCGGGGAGCTGTTTTTT
TRBV9	.	TRBD1	TRBJ1-6	CASSAQIGQGKSPLHF	TGTGCCAGCAGCGCCCAGATCGGACAGGGAAAATCACCCCTCCACTTT
TRBV6-5	once	.	TRBJ2-6	CASSGQLSGANVLTF	TGTGCCAGCAGCGGACAGCTTTCTGGGGCCAACGTCCTGACTTTC
TRBV12-2	.	.	TRBJ1-5	CASRLVCGDRGCNQPQHF	TGTGCAAGTCGCTTAGTTTGTGGGGACAGGGGTTGTAATCAGCCCCAGCATTTT
TRBV5-1	.	TRBD1	TRBJ2-2	CASTLRNRGYTGELFF	TGCGCCAGCACTCTCCGTAACAGGGGATACACCGGGGAGCTGTTTTTT
TRBV7-6	few	.	TRBJ2-7	CASSLAPGSYEQYF	TGTGCCAGCAGCTTAGCGCCGGGCTCCTACGAGCAGTACTTC
TRBV19	.	.	TRBJ2-1	CASSPASRGVGEQFF	TGTGCCAGTAGTCCCGCGAGTAGGGGGGTGGGTGAGCAGTTCTTC
TRBV11-2	once	.	TRBJ2-3	CASSLEIRNTDTQYF	TGTGCCAGCAGCTTAGAGATCAGAAACACAGATACGCAGTATTTT
TRBV12-3/TRBV12-4	.	.	TRBJ1-5	CASSIQNNQPQHF	TGTGCCAGCAGTATACAGAATAATCAGCCCCAGCATTTT
TRBV28	.	TRBD1	TRBJ2-7	CASSQPSGTGFTEQYF	TGTGCCAGCAGTCAACCCTCCGGGACAGGGTTTACCGAGCAGTACTTC
TRBV5-4	.	TRBD2	TRBJ2-4	CASSPGTSEGIQYF	TGTGCCAGCAGCCCCGGGACTAGCGAGGGCATTCAGTACTTC
TRBV6-5	.	.	TRBJ2-3	CASRFEGGTDTQYF	TGTGCCAGCAGGTTCGAAGGGGGTACAGATACGCAGTATTTT
TRBV6-1	once	.	TRBJ2-2	CASSHEYGELFF	TGTGCCAGCAGTCACGAATACGGGGAGCTGTTTTTT
TRBV30	.	TRBD2	TRBJ2-1	CAWRRAGGYYNEQFF	TGTGCCTGGAGACGAGCGGGGGGGTACTACAATGAGCAGTTCTTC
TRBV2	medium-sized	TRBD1	TRBJ1-2	CASTLRGQGDGYTF	TGTGCCAGCACCCTACGCGGACAGGGGGATGGCTACACCTTC
TRBV5-1	.	.	TRBJ1-1	CASSPRTTFAEAFF	TGCGCCAGCAGCCCCCGCACAACCTTCGCTGAAGCTTTCTTT
TRBV30	.	.	TRBJ1-2	CAWSRLRDNYGYTF	TGTGCCTGGAGTAGATTGAGAGATAACTATGGCTACACCTTC
TRBV7-3	.	.	TRBJ2-2	CASSLTGLRGSTGELFF	TGTGCCAGCAGCTTAACAGGGCTTCGGGGGTCCACCGGGGAGCTGTTTTTT
TRBV7-9	.	.	TRBJ1-2	CASSVYRENSGYTF	TGTGCCAGCAGCGTATACAGGGAAAACTCTGGCTACACCTTC
TRBV27	once	.	TRBJ1-5	CASSSGLGQPQHF	TGTGCCAGCAGTTCCGGGTTAGGTCAGCCCCAGCATTTT
TRBV5-1	.	TRBD1	TRBJ1-6	CASSPTGDGSPLHF	TGCGCCAGCAGCCCGACAGGGGATGGATCACCCCTCCACTTT
TRBV9	.	.	TRBJ1-6	CASSVWEGSDSPLHF	TGTGCCAGCAGCGTTTGGGAGGGGTCGGATTCACCCCTCCACTTT
TRBV6-5	.	.	TRBJ1-5	CASSSRDNQPQHF	TGTGCCAGCAGTTCTAGGGACAATCAGCCCCAGCATTTT
TRBV18	few	.	TRBJ2-5	CASSPPAPEETQYF	TGTGCCAGCTCACCACCGGCCCCGGAAGAGACCCAGTACTTC
TRBV10-2	few	.	TRBJ1-1	CASSGSGRYTEAFF	TGCGCCAGCAGTGGATCCGGACGGTACACTGAAGCTTTCTTT
TRBV3-1/TRBV3-2	few	.	TRBJ2-7	CASSPYAEVREQYF	TGTGCCAGCAGCCCGTATGCAGAGGTTCGCGAGCAGTACTTC
TRBV5-1	.	TRBD1	TRBJ1-4	CASSLGDRGLYEKLFF	TGCGCCAGCAGCTTGGGGGACAGGGGGCTCTATGAAAAACTGTTTTTT
TRBV13	few	.	TRBJ1-6	CASSFGRAVALHF	TGTGCCAGCAGCTTCGGCAGGGCGGTCGCCCTCCACTTT